These T cell receptor beta chains were read from a single sample in a study of radiotherapy plus CTLA-4 blockade in lung cancer. The assay was immunoSEQ multiplex PCR, and TCRdb's table has in-frame clones only and misses some. This table has 130,000 or so clones, approximately 90% appearing once. Sample: peripheral blood, taken from a patient treated with radiotherapy plus ipilimumab. The source of these receptors is a human donor with non-small cell lung cancer that progressed on radiotherapy plus ipilimumab. The CDR3 runs from the conserved cysteine through the conserved F or W. D genes are given only for firm matches. Clone size is stated in some rows and not others, as once, few, many or a class when expanded.

CDR3 length | clone size | D gene | J gene | V gene | CDR3 protein | CDR3 DNA
16 | once | TRBD1 | TRBJ2-7 | TRBV19 | CASSHPGGQGAYEQYF | TGTGCCAGTAGCCACCCCGGGGGACAGGGGGCCTACGAGCAGTACTTC
13 | few | - | TRBJ2-2 | TRBV5-1 | CASSLARTGELFF | TGCGCCAGCAGCTTGGCCCGGACCGGGGAGCTGTTTTTT
15 | - | TRBD1 | TRBJ2-7 | TRBV2 | CASSEYGQGAYEQYF | TGTGCCAGCAGTGAGTACGGACAGGGCGCCTACGAGCAGTACTTC
14 | - | TRBD2 | TRBJ2-2 | TRBV5-1 | CASKSGGDTGELFF | TGCGCCAGCAAATCGGGGGGAGACACCGGGGAGCTGTTTTTT
17 | - | - | TRBJ1-6 | TRBV5-3 | CARSSYRPNSYNSPLHF | TGTGCCAGAAGCTCCTATAGGCCTAACTCCTATAATTCACCCCTCCACTTT
16 | - | - | TRBJ1-1 | TRBV29-1 | CSATIGSWSAYTEAFF | TGCAGCGCCACGATTGGGAGTTGGAGTGCATACACTGAAGCTTTCTTT
14 | few | TRBD2 | TRBJ2-5 | TRBV5-4 | CASSSGLAEETQYF | TGTGCCAGCAGCTCGGGACTAGCGGAAGAGACCCAGTACTTC
14 | - | - | TRBJ2-7 | TRBV6-1 | CASSIRSLGGEQYF | TGTGCCAGCAGTATACGGAGTCTCGGGGGCGAGCAGTACTTC
17 | - | - | TRBJ2-1 | TRBV5-6 | CASSPPLGRTFYNEQFF | TGTGCCAGCAGCCCACCTTTAGGTCGGACTTTCTACAATGAGCAGTTCTTC
16 | - | TRBD1 | TRBJ1-2 | TRBV29-1 | CSVMTGWRGRDYGYTF | TGCAGCGTTATGACAGGGTGGAGGGGTCGTGACTATGGCTACACCTTC
13 | - | - | TRBJ1-1 | TRBV10-1 | CASSEQGNTEAFF | TGCGCCAGCAGTGAACAGGGGAACACTGAAGCTTTCTTT
15 | - | - | TRBJ2-5 | TRBV7-9 | CASSLPSRDQETQYF | TGTGCCAGCAGCCTACCATCGAGGGACCAAGAGACCCAGTACTTC
15 | - | TRBD1 | TRBJ1-5 | TRBV5-6 | CASSYRGTGNQPQHF | TGTGCCAGCAGCTATCGCGGGACAGGGAATCAGCCCCAGCATTTT
14 | - | TRBD1 | TRBJ2-2 | TRBV6-6 | CASSRQQGAGELFF | TGTGCCAGCAGTCGCCAACAGGGGGCCGGGGAGCTGTTTTTT
11 | - | - | TRBJ1-3 | TRBV20-1 | CSAPSGNTIYF | TGCAGTGCCCCCTCTGGAAACACCATATATTTT
15 | - | - | TRBJ1-1 | TRBV5-4 | CASSLEAGDSSEAFF | TGTGCCAGCAGCTTGGAGGCGGGGGACTCCTCTGAAGCTTTCTTT
13 | - | TRBD2 | TRBJ2-3 | TRBV5-1 | CASSLGDYEREYF | TGCGCCAGCAGCTTGGGGGACTACGAGAGGGAGTATTTT
16 | - | - | TRBJ2-3 | TRBV2 | CASSDSGMEDTDTQYF | TGTGCCAGCAGTGATTCAGGGATGGAGGACACAGATACGCAGTATTTT
13 | - | - | TRBJ2-1 | TRBV5-1 | CASSLRAYNEQFF | TGCGCCAGCAGCTTGAGGGCTTACAATGAGCAGTTCTTC
15 | - | - | TRBJ2-2 | TRBV27 | CASSLSPYDHGELFF | TGTGCCAGCAGTTTATCGCCCTACGACCACGGGGAGCTGTTTTTT
19 | - | - | TRBJ2-5 | TRBV19 | CASSIVGQGTPGRRETQYF | TGTGCCAGTAGTATAGTAGGGCAAGGGACCCCGGGCCGTCGAGAGACCCAGTACTTC
13 | - | - | TRBJ2-2 | TRBV5-1 | CASSTANTGELFF | TGCGCCAGCAGCACAGCGAACACCGGGGAGCTGTTTTTT
12 | - | - | TRBJ1-1 | TRBV7-9 | CASSSESAEAFF | TGTGCCAGCAGCTCGGAAAGTGCTGAAGCTTTCTTT
14 | once | - | TRBJ1-4 | TRBV9 | CASSANPTNEKLFF | TGTGCCAGCAGCGCCAATCCAACTAATGAAAAACTGTTTTTT
11 | few | - | TRBJ2-7 | TRBV5-1 | CASSLGYEQYF | TGCGCCAGCAGCTTAGGGTACGAGCAGTACTTC
13 | - | TRBD2 | TRBJ2-1 | TRBV5-4 | CASTIAGVNEQFF | TGTGCCAGCACAATAGCGGGGGTCAATGAGCAGTTCTTC
14 | - | TRBD1 | TRBJ2-1 | TRBV6-6 | CASNRDRTVGEQFF | TGTGCCAGCAACCGGGACAGGACCGTCGGTGAGCAGTTCTTC
16 | - | - | TRBJ2-6 | TRBV19 | CASTLVRGSGANVLTF | TGTGCCAGTACCCTCGTTCGGGGGTCTGGGGCCAACGTCCTGACTTTC
15 | - | TRBD2 | TRBJ2-3 | TRBV6-5 | CASSKLAGGTDTQYF | TGTGCCAGCAGTAAACTAGCGGGAGGCACAGATACGCAGTATTTT
13 | - | - | TRBJ2-5 | TRBV18 | CASSPLPKETQYF | TGTGCCAGCTCACCCCTACCCAAAGAGACCCAGTACTTC
16 | - | TRBD1 | TRBJ1-5 | TRBV19 | CASRGRGTGDNQPQHF | TGTGCCAGTAGGGGCCGTGGGACAGGGGACAATCAGCCCCAGCATTTT
15 | few | - | TRBJ2-3 | TRBV6-1 | CASSETGGSTDTQYF | TGTGCCAGCAGTGAAACTGGCGGAAGCACAGATACGCAGTATTTT
16 | - | - | TRBJ2-1 | TRBV9 | CASSVGRLSSYNEQFF | TGTGCCAGCAGCGTAGGTCGACTCAGCTCCTACAATGAGCAGTTCTTC
15 | - | TRBD1 | TRBJ1-5 | TRBV7-8 | CASSFETGDNQPQHF | TGTGCCAGCAGCTTTGAGACAGGGGACAATCAGCCCCAGCATTTT
16 | once | - | TRBJ2-1 | TRBV5-4 | CASRVGLLGTQNEQFF | TGTGCCAGCAGGGTCGGTCTTCTGGGGACCCAGAATGAGCAGTTCTTC
17 | - | TRBD2 | TRBJ2-3 | TRBV18 | CASSPPGLAGGTDTQYF | TGTGCCAGCTCACCACCCGGACTAGCGGGAGGCACAGATACGCAGTATTTT
13 | - | TRBD2 | TRBJ2-1 | TRBV19 | CASKTGGPNEQFF | TGTGCCAGTAAAACGGGAGGGCCTAATGAGCAGTTCTTC
19 | - | TRBD2 | TRBJ2-1 | TRBV10-2 | CASVSRKEAVLGLAGEQFF | TGCGCCAGCGTTAGTCGCAAGGAGGCTGTCCTGGGACTAGCGGGAGAGCAGTTCTTC
14 | - | - | TRBJ2-7 | TRBV11-1 | CASSFRDRNYEQYF | TGTGCCAGCAGCTTCCGGGACCGGAACTACGAGCAGTACTTC
14 | once | - | TRBJ1-6 | TRBV27 | CASSLSLGNSPLHF | TGTGCCAGCAGTTTATCCCTGGGGAATTCACCCCTCCACTTT
17 | - | - | TRBJ1-2 | TRBV15 | CATSPRNFFQTNYGYTF | TGTGCCACCAGCCCCCGGAACTTCTTCCAGACTAACTATGGCTACACCTTC
14 | - | TRBD1 | TRBJ2-7 | TRBV6-1 | CASSQGAVIYEQYF | TGTGCCAGCTCACAGGGGGCAGTTATCTACGAGCAGTACTTC
16 | - | - | TRBJ2-7 | TRBV5-1 | CASSPVGQINLYEQYF | TGCGCCAGCAGCCCGGTCGGGCAGATCAATCTCTACGAGCAGTACTTC
15 | once | TRBD2 | TRBJ2-1 | TRBV6-5 | CASRRLAFPPNEQFF | TGTGCCAGCAGGAGACTAGCATTCCCTCCCAATGAGCAGTTCTTC
15 | - | - | TRBJ2-3 | TRBV4-2 | CASSQEPRVPDTQYF | TGTGCCAGCAGCCAAGAACCTAGGGTCCCAGATACGCAGTATTTT
13 | - | - | TRBJ1-3 | TRBV19 | CASSVGTGNTIYF | TGTGCCAGTAGTGTTGGTACCGGAAACACCATATATTTT
15 | once | - | TRBJ2-1 | TRBV25-1 | CASSELGRERNEQFF | TGTGCCAGCAGTGAACTAGGACGGGAGCGGAATGAGCAGTTCTTC
14 | - | - | TRBJ1-5 | TRBV19 | CASSKEGKVQPQHF | TGTGCCAGTAGTAAGGAGGGGAAGGTTCAGCCCCAGCATTTT
15 | once | - | TRBJ2-2 | TRBV6-5 | CASRRPAGSAGELFF | TGTGCCAGCAGACGCCCTGCCGGGAGTGCCGGGGAGCTGTTTTTT
11 | - | - | TRBJ2-7 | TRBV7-3 | CASGVGPGRYF | TGTGCCAGCGGTGTCGGCCCAGGGCGGTACTTC
12 | - | - | TRBJ2-7 | TRBV13 | CASGAHHTQQYF | TGTGCCAGCGGGGCCCACCATACGCAGCAGTACTTC